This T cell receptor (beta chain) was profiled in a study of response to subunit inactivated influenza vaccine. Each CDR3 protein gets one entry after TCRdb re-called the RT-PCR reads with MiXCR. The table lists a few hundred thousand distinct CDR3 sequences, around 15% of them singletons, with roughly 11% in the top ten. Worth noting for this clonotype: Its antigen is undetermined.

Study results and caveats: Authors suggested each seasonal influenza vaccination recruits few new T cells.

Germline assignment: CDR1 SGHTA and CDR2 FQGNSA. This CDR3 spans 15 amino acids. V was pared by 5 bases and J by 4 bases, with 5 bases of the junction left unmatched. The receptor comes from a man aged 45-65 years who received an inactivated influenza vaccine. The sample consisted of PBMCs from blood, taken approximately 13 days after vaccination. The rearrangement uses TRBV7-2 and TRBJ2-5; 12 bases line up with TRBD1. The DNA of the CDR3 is TGTGCCAGCAGCCAGGGACAGGGGGCATTAGAGACCCAGTACTTC. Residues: CASSQGQGALETQYF.